These 30 T cell receptor beta chains share one sample of origin, sequenced in a study of cytomegalovirus exposure and HLA in healthy donors. The PCR contained 60 Vbeta and 13 Jbeta primers. Here immunoSEQ multiplex PCR was the method, and the copy in TCRdb shows in-frame clones only, minus some. The table has some 120,000 clones, roughly 86% seen once. Source material: PBMCs. These receptors all come from a man aged 18 to 30 in good health and CMV-seronegative.

This clone was counted once. The rearrangement links TRBV7-3 to TRBJ2-2, with 14 bases fitting TRBD2. The CDR3 totals 15 residues. V lost 5 bases to trimming and J lost 7 bases; unmatched junction nucleotides: 3. The germline V gene encodes CDR1 SGHTA and CDR2 FQGTGA. The CDR3 loop is CASSPGLAGVGELFF. As DNA, the CDR3 is TGTGCCAGCAGCCCGGGACTAGCGGGGGTCGGGGAGCTGTTTTTT.

The chain recombines TRBV13 with TRBJ2-5; 8 positions match TRBD1. The CDR3 is made up of 17 amino acids. Germline CDR1 PRHDT, CDR2 FYEKMQ (reference sequence). Unmatched junction bases numbered 17, after V lost 5 bases and J lost 6 bases. The CDR3 bases are TGTGCCAGCAGCCAGAACACCGCTCAGGGGGCATGGAAGACCCAGTACTTC. As protein: CASSQNTAQGAWKTQYF.

The rearrangement joins TRBV7-2 to TRBJ1-5; 7 nucleotides align to TRBD1. V gave up 1 base and J gave up 3 bases; unmatched junction bases: 6. CDR3 size: 16 residues. Germline lookup yields CDR1 SGHTA and CDR2 FQGNSA. CDR3 amino acids: CASSLDAGGHNQPQHF. CDR3 sequence (DNA): TGTGCCAGCAGCTTAGACGCAGGGGGACACAATCAGCCCCAGCATTTT.

The chain recombines TRBV11-2 with TRBJ1-1, with 10 bases fitting TRBD1. Germline CDR1 SGHAT, CDR2 FQNNGV. Germline trimming cut 4 bases from V and 12 bases from J; bases unmatched to any gene: 8. This CDR3 has 13 residues. CDR3 sequence reads: CASSSRPGQGTFF. In DNA, the CDR3 is TGTGCCAGCAGCTCTCGCCCGGGACAGGGGACTTTCTTT. The full variable domain, completed using reference TRBV11-2 and TRBJ1-1, is EAGVAQSPRYKIIEKRQSVAFWCNPISGHATLYWYQQILGQGPKLLIQFQNNGVVDDSQLPKDRFSAERLKGVDSTLKIQPAKLEDSAVYLCASSSRPGQGTFFGQGTRLTVV.

The chain combines TRBV15 with TRBJ1-5; 7 nucleotides line up with TRBD1. Unmatched junction bases numbered 5, after V lost 6 bases and J lost 3 bases. The CDR3 has 14 residues. Germline assignment: CDR1 LNHNV and CDR2 YYDKDF (reference sequence). The CDR3 coding sequence is TGTGCCACCAGTACGGGACAGCTCAATCAGCCCCAGCATTTT. Protein sequence: CATSTGQLNQPQHF.

In this sample, this clone turned up once. This chain links TRBV14 with TRBJ1-4; D unresolved. Trimming took off 0 bases at V and 10 bases at J, with 9 bases between the two ends. Germline V lookup: CDR1 SGHDN, CDR2 FVKESK. The CDR3 totals 13 residues. The CDR3 spells CASSQESRVKLFF. CDR3 coding DNA: TGTGCCAGCAGCCAAGAATCTCGGGTAAAACTGTTTTTT.

The sample holds one count of this clone. The rearrangement uses TRBV4-2 and TRBJ2-5; 10 nucleotides agree with TRBD2. Germline CDR1 and CDR2: LGHNA and YNFKEQ. The CDR3 runs 18 residues. V dropped 1 base and J dropped 2; count of bases not matched to a gene: 10. CDR3 nucleotide sequence: TGTGCCAGCAGCCAAGGGATAGCGGGGGGCCCCAGGCAAGAGACCCAGTACTTC. This translates into CASSQGIAGGPRQETQYF.

Of note for this clone: One end of the junction does not line up with germline, which may come from a read error. CDR3 DNA sequence: TGTTCCAGCAGCTTAGAGGTTGGTTCGGGATCCAGGTACGAGCAGTACTTC. Residues: CSSSLEVGSGSRYEQYF. This chain uses TRBV7-9 with TRBJ2-7; the D gene is possibly TRBD2 (5 bases). Germline-derived CDR1 and CDR2 are SEHNR and FQNEAQ (reference sequence). This CDR3 comprises 17 residues. Drawing the rest from reference TRBV7-9 and TRBJ2-7, the complete variable domain is DTGVSQNPRHKITKRGQNVTFRCDPISEHNRLYWYRQTLGQGPEFLTYFQNEAQLEKSRLLSDRFSAERPKGSFSTLEIQRTEQGDSAMYLCSSSLEVGSGSRYEQYFGPGTRLTVT.

The rearrangement uses TRBV5-4 and TRBJ2-5, with D perhaps TRBD2 (5 bases). This CDR3 has 14 residues. Trimming left V 3 bases short and J 5 bases short, with 14 bases between. Germline V lookup: CDR1 SGHNT, CDR2 YYREEE (reference sequence). This CDR3 reads CASSSIGVGETQYF. The CDR3 nucleotides read TGTGCCAGCAGCTCGATCGGGGTAGGGGAGACCCAGTACTTC.

The chain couples TRBV2 to TRBJ2-7, with TRBD2 identical over 11 bases. The length of the CDR3 is 16 residues. With 7 bases clipped from V and 2 bases from J, the junction kept 10 bases outside the gene matches. Germline V gives CDR1 SNHLY, CDR2 FYNNEI. The chain's CDR3 is CASTPGDSGGAYEQYF. CDR3 bases: TGTGCCAGCACCCCGGGGGATAGCGGGGGGGCCTACGAGCAGTACTTC.

This rearrangement joins TRBV6-5 to TRBJ2-3; tentative D call: TRBD1 (5 bases). This CDR3 contains 15 residues. Looked up from germline, CDR1 is MNHEY and CDR2 is SVGAGI. V was shortened by 8 bases and J by 1 base, with 16 bases between the two germline ends. In DNA form, the CDR3 reads TGTGCCAGCGGCCCGGTAGGGGTGGGCACAGATACGCAGTATTTT. Translated: CASGPVGVGTDTQYF.

This clone has more than one count but fewer than ten. V usage is TRBV15 and J usage is TRBJ2-5; 7 bases agree with TRBD1. Germline CDR1 and CDR2: LNHNV and YYDKDF (reference sequence). The CDR3 runs to 14 residues. V was clipped by 3 bases and J by 2 bases; unmatched bases: 3. The chain's CDR3 is CATSRTGQQETQYF. CDR3 bases: TGTGCCACCAGCAGGACAGGGCAGCAAGAGACCCAGTACTTC.

This sequence joins TRBV9 and TRBJ2-7, with D maybe TRBD2 (5 bases). This CDR3 is built from 15 residues. Germline CDR1 SGDLS, CDR2 YYNGEE. V lost 4 bases and J lost 0, with 14 bases in between. The CDR3 bases are TGTGCCAGCAGCCCCACCGGGGTAAACTCCTACGAGCAGTACTTC. Translated: CASSPTGVNSYEQYF.

This chain connects TRBV10-2 to TRBJ1-4, with 10 nucleotides matching TRBD1. The CDR3 runs 14 residues. Germline V lookup: CDR1 WSHSY, CDR2 SAAADI. The V and J ends lost 6 bases and 8 bases, in that order; junction bases with no gene match: 6. The CDR3 coding sequence is TGCGCCAGCAGAACCGGGACAGGGGTGGAAAAACTGTTTTTT. Protein: CASRTGTGVEKLFF.

V gene TRBV10-1 combines with J gene TRBJ2-5, with 10 bases that match TRBD2. The CDR3 spans 15 residues. CDR1 and CDR2 from the germline V gene are WNHNN and SYGVQD (reference sequence). V lost 3 bases and J lost 4; bases outside the gene matches: 5. The CDR3 is CASSDQRGGRETQYF. The DNA of the CDR3 is TGCGCCAGCAGTGACCAGCGGGGGGGCCGAGAGACCCAGTACTTC.

This CDR3 reads CASSELREYGEQYF. The DNA of the CDR3 is TGTGCCAGCAGTGAACTAAGGGAGTACGGCGAGCAGTACTTC. V gene TRBV6-1 combines with J gene TRBJ2-7; a weak D match, TRBD2 (5 bases). Trimming cost V 2 bases and J 6 bases, with 14 bases left between them. Germline CDR1 reads MNHNS; CDR2 reads SASEGT. The CDR3 has 14 amino acids.

This clone turned up a few times. This chain links TRBV29-1 with TRBJ2-3; 13 nucleotides align to TRBD2. This CDR3 region has 14 residues. Germline V gene sequence: CDR1 SQVTM, CDR2 ANQGSEA. V was pared by 6 bases and J by 1 base, with 1 base of the junction left unmatched. The CDR3: CSVGLAGGTDTQYF. As DNA, the CDR3 is TGCAGCGTAGGACTAGCGGGGGGCACAGATACGCAGTATTTT.

This chain joins TRBV6-6 and TRBJ1-2; possible D gene TRBD1, 6 bases. The CDR3 is 13 amino acids. The germline V gene encodes CDR1 MNHNY and CDR2 SVGAGI (reference sequence). Trimming shortened V by 7 bases and J by 8 bases, and 17 bases separated the two germline ends. In nucleotides, the CDR3 is TGTGCCAGCAAGGTTGGGGCCAGGGGAGGCTACACCTTC. It specifies CASKVGARGGYTF.

This clone was counted once. The V call is TRBV11-2, the J call TRBJ2-3, with TRBD2 identical over 7 bases. Germline V gives CDR1 SGHAT, CDR2 FQNNGV. The V gene end was trimmed by 0 bases and the J gene end by 2 bases; junction bases not matched to a gene: 2. The CDR3 runs 15 residues. The CDR3 region has the DNA TGTGCCAGCAGCTTAGATGGGGGGGTCACAGATACGCAGTATTTT. Residues: CASSLDGGVTDTQYF.

The V call is TRBV19, the J call TRBJ1-2; D might be TRBD1 (5 bases). The CDR3 is 15 amino acids. The germline V and J ends were trimmed by 6 bases and 4 bases, with 18 bases remaining between them. Germline V lookup: CDR1 LNHDA, CDR2 SQIVND (reference sequence). The CDR3 protein is CASRLATGTVYGYTF. The CDR3 region has the DNA TGTGCCAGTAGACTTGCTACCGGGACTGTCTATGGCTACACCTTC.

The genes are TRBV2 and TRBJ2-6, with D perhaps TRBD1 (5 bases). Germline CDR1 reads SNHLY; CDR2 reads FYNNEI. The CDR3 runs 14 residues. V lost 6 bases, J lost 4 bases, and 10 bases lay in between. The CDR3 coding sequence is TGTGCCAGCAGAGGGGTTGCAGGGGCCAACGTCCTGACTTTC. Translation gives CASRGVAGANVLTF.

The chain uses TRBV7-9 and TRBJ1-2, with 8 bases matching TRBD1. Germline CDR1 SEHNR, CDR2 FQNEAQ (reference sequence). Unmatched junction bases numbered 5, after V lost 2 bases and J lost 0 bases. The CDR3 length is 16 residues. The CDR3 region is CASSLSGGMTNYGYTF. DNA for the CDR3: TGTGCCAGCAGCTTATCAGGGGGCATGACTAACTATGGCTACACCTTC.

The rearrangement uses TRBV15 and TRBJ2-4; maybe TRBD1 (6 bases). This CDR3 region has 17 residues. CDR1 and CDR2 (germline): LNHNV, YYDKDF (reference sequence). The V gene lost 0 bases and the J gene lost 4 bases, with 16 bases spanning the gap. The CDR3 region is CATSRDHGRGSKNIQYF. The CDR3 DNA sequence: TGTGCCACCAGCAGAGATCATGGCAGGGGCAGTAAAAACATTCAGTACTTC.

The gene calls are TRBV18 and TRBJ2-2; TRBD1 agrees at 7 bases. The germline V gene has CDR1 KGHSH and CDR2 LQKENI. This CDR3 is built from 15 residues. The trim removed 3 bases at V and 3 bases at J, leaving 4 bases unmatched. The DNA of the CDR3 is TGTGCCAGCTCACCGGGGCAGGGGGACACCGGGGAGCTGTTTTTT. This translates into CASSPGQGDTGELFF.

This clone was found once. This chain connects TRBV7-2 to TRBJ1-1; a weak D match, TRBD1 (6 bases). V was trimmed by 4 bases and J by 5 bases, leaving 14 bases between them. The CDR3 is 14 amino acids. CDR1 and CDR2 from the germline V gene are SGHTA and FQGNSA. The CDR3 nucleotides read TGTGCCAGCAGCTCAAACAGGGAGTCGACTGAAGCTTTCTTT. Protein sequence: CASSSNRESTEAFF.

The CDR3 nucleotides are TGTGCCAGCAGTTCTTGGACAGGGGGGAACACTGAAGCTTTCTTT. It specifies CASSSWTGGNTEAFF. V is TRBV6-5 and J is TRBJ1-1; 10 bases align to TRBD1. Germline-derived CDR1 and CDR2 are MNHEY and SVGAGI. With V trimmed by 4 bases and J by 1 base, 3 bases remained unmatched. There are 15 residues in the CDR3.

This clone has just a few counts. The chain joins TRBV6-5 to TRBJ2-1; 7 bases are a match to TRBD1. Germline V gene sequence: CDR1 MNHEY, CDR2 SVGAGI. J was trimmed by 6 bases and V by 6 bases; bases with no gene match: 11. The CDR3 sequence is 15 residues long. The CDR3, as DNA: TGTGCCAGCAGGGTAGACAGGGTCGGAGGCAATGAGCAGTTCTTC. Encoded protein: CASRVDRVGGNEQFF.

The chain links TRBV7-2 to TRBJ2-5; 7 bases are shared with TRBD1. This CDR3 is built from 14 residues. Trimming removed 4 bases from V and 4 bases from J; junction bases left unmatched: 6. From germline, CDR1 is SGHTA and CDR2 FQGNSA. The CDR3 sequence is CASSYQGGGETQYF. CDR3 nucleotide sequence: TGTGCCAGCAGCTACCAAGGGGGCGGAGAGACCCAGTACTTC.

The rearrangement joins TRBV9 to TRBJ2-1; no clear D gene. This CDR3 spans 17 amino acids. The germline CDR1 and CDR2 sequences are SGDLS and YYNGEE. V lost 0 bases to trimming and J lost 0 bases, with 13 bases between them. DNA for the CDR3: TGTGCCAGCAGCGTAGTCGAGGTGATCTCCTCCTACAATGAGCAGTTCTTC. Translation: CASSVVEVISSYNEQFF. The whole variable domain, filled in from reference TRBV9 and TRBJ2-1, reads DSGVTQTPKHLITATGQRVTLRCSPRSGDLSVYWYQQSLDQGLQFLIQYYNGEERAKGNILERFSAQQFPDLHSELNLSSLELGDSALYFCASSVVEVISSYNEQFFGPGTRLTVL.

The chain is built from TRBV7-3 and TRBJ1-1; D gene ambiguous. CDR1 SGHTA and CDR2 FQGTGA come from the germline V gene. The CDR3 spans 15 residues. V was shortened by 1 base and J by 1 base, with 10 bases between the two germline ends. The CDR3: CASSLRAERNTEAFF. The CDR3, as DNA: TGTGCCAGCAGCTTAAGGGCAGAACGGAACACTGAAGCTTTCTTT.